One T cell receptor (beta chain) is described in this entry. The data were obtained in a study of blood T cell repertoires in COVID-19. Trimming at V came to 5 bases and at J to 6 bases, leaving 3 bases not matched to a gene. CDR3 length: 14 amino acids. Germline V gene lookup returns CDR1 SGHNT and CDR2 YENEEA. Assay: immunoSEQ multiplex PCR; the TCRdb copy retains only in-frame clones and omits some. In the table there are 150,000 to 200,000 clones, approximately 91% of which are singletons. Sequencing used peripheral blood. The rearrangement joins TRBV11-3 to TRBJ2-2; 10 positions match TRBD2. This clonotype originated in a man between 18 and 29 years old with COVID-19, enrolled during active disease. In DNA, the CDR3 is TGTGCCAGCAGCCCGGGACTAGCGCCCGGGGAGCTGTTTTTT. This sequence encodes CASSPGLAPGELFF.